These 23 T cell receptor beta chains were all obtained from the same sample, sequenced in a study of CD8 T cells in ankylosing spondylitis. Overall study results and limits: It appeared that ankylosing spondylitis blood was characterized by a TCR beta motif of eight highly homologous variants.

These TCRs are of unknown antigen specificity. TCRdb independently ran MiXCR on the 5' RACE reads; one entry per CDR3 protein. The sample has about 440,000 distinct CDR3 sequences, roughly a sixth seen once. The sample was blood, either unsorted or a sorted T cell fraction (not recorded which). Receptors originate from a male donor with ankylosing spondylitis.

This clonotype was found many times. The rearrangement joins TRBV6-5 to TRBJ2-7; 7 bases match TRBD1. The V gene end was trimmed by 4 bases and the J gene end by 3 bases; junction bases not matched to a gene: 6. CDR3 length equals 14 residues. Germline V gene sequence: CDR1 MNHEY, CDR2 SVGAGI. The CDR3 DNA is TGTGCCAGCAGTTCAACTCGGACAGGCTACGAGCAGTACTTC. Translated: CASSSTRTGYEQYF.

In this sample, this clonotype turned up a few times. The chain links TRBV4-1 to TRBJ2-1; D is unclear. Germline CDR1 MGHRA, CDR2 YSYEKL. This CDR3 is built from 16 residues. Trimming left V 0 bases short and J 6 bases short, with 15 bases between. Written as DNA, the CDR3 is TGCGCCAGCAGCCAAGATTGGGGTACGGGCGCCAATGAGCAGTTCTTC. Residues: CASSQDWGTGANEQFF.

This clonotype appeared a few times. The rearrangement links TRBV3-1 to TRBJ2-1; D possibly uses TRBD1 or TRBD2 (7 bases each). The CDR3 is made up of 16 amino acids. Germline CDR1 LGHDT, CDR2 YNNKEL (reference sequence). With 1 base removed from V and 4 bases from J, the gap between germline ends came to 14 bases. This chain's CDR3 is CASSQGAGQRYNEQFF. CDR3 bases: TGTGCCAGCAGCCAAGGAGCGGGACAGAGGTACAATGAGCAGTTCTTC.

This rearrangement joins TRBV7-9 to TRBJ2-7; 7 bases are a match to TRBD1. V lost 5 bases and J lost 6; bases outside the gene matches: 10. Germline CDR1 reads SEHNR; CDR2 reads FQNEAQ (reference sequence). There are 14 residues in the CDR3. This chain's CDR3 is CASSRRGGVGEQYF. The CDR3 DNA follows: TGTGCCAGCAGCCGCCGAGGGGGCGTCGGCGAGCAGTACTTC.

This clonotype was counted between two and nine times. The V gene is TRBV11-2, the J gene TRBJ1-1, with D maybe TRBD1 (6 bases). V was cut by 5 bases and J by 3 bases, with 10 bases left in between. CDR3 size: 13 residues. Germline V gene lookup returns CDR1 SGHAT and CDR2 FQNNGV. CDR3: CASSPGVDTEAFF. DNA for the CDR3: TGTGCCAGCAGCCCAGGGGTGGACACTGAAGCTTTCTTT.

This clonotype was observed many times. This chain connects TRBV12-3 or TRBV12-4 to TRBJ2-3; the D gene is possibly TRBD1 (6 bases). V lost 1 base and J 0 bases, leaving 8 bases between the germline ends. The CDR3 is 15 amino acids. The CDR3 sequence is CASSLGDISTDTQYF. The CDR3 DNA follows: TGTGCCAGCAGTTTAGGGGACATCAGCACAGATACGCAGTATTTT.

The chain is built from TRBV11-2 and TRBJ2-7; D call uncertain. The V gene's germline CDR1 is SGHAT and CDR2 FQNNGV. The CDR3 is made up of 14 amino acids. Trimming stripped 5 bases from V and 0 bases from J, with 11 bases between. The CDR3, as DNA: TGTGCCAGCAGCCCAGGCATGCTCTCCTACGAGCAGTACTTC. Translated: CASSPGMLSYEQYF. Full variable domain (missing parts from reference TRBV11-2 and TRBJ2-7): EAGVAQSPRYKIIEKRQSVAFWCNPISGHATLYWYQQILGQGPKLLIQFQNNGVVDDSQLPKDRFSAERLKGVDSTLKIQPAKLEDSAVYLCASSPGMLSYEQYFGPGTRLTVT.

This clonotype appeared many times. The gene calls are TRBV12-3 or TRBV12-4 and TRBJ2-7, with D maybe TRBD2 (6 bases). V lost 7 bases and J 4 bases, leaving 11 bases between the germline ends. This CDR3 is 12 amino acids long. The CDR3 DNA sequence: TGTGCCAGCAACAAGGCGGGATACGAGCAGTACTTC. Its translation is CASNKAGYEQYF.

The sample holds many counts of this clonotype. This chain links TRBV7-2 with TRBJ2-1, with no clear D. Germline V gene sequence: CDR1 SGHTA, CDR2 FQGNSA. There are 13 residues in the CDR3. V was shortened by 1 base and J by 1 base, with 2 bases between the two germline ends. The CDR3 spells CASSLGSYNEQFF. In nucleotides, the CDR3 is TGTGCCAGCAGCTTAGGGTCCTACAATGAGCAGTTCTTC.

Ten or more counts support this clonotype. V gene TRBV7-6 combines with J gene TRBJ2-3; either TRBD1 or TRBD2 may supply D (6 bases each). The CDR3 has 16 amino acids. CDR1 and CDR2 from the germline V gene are SGHVS and FNYEAQ. Deletions cut 6 bases from V and 2 bases from J, with 18 bases between. CDR3 sequence: CASSSTSGALTDTQYF. DNA of the CDR3: TGTGCCAGCAGTTCTACCTCGGGGGCCCTCACAGATACGCAGTATTTT.

This clonotype was found a few times. This rearrangement joins TRBV4-1 to TRBJ2-1, with TRBD2 matching 7 bases. Per germline, CDR1 MGHRA and CDR2 YSYEKL. The CDR3 sequence is 19 residues long. V trimming: 4 bases; J trimming: 6 bases; junction bases outside the gene matches: 21. The CDR3 spells CASSRRGKVTSTKSNEQFF. Here the CDR3 DNA reads TGCGCCAGCAGCCGTAGAGGGAAGGTGACTAGCACAAAGAGCAATGAGCAGTTCTTC.

The chain combines TRBV4-2 with TRBJ2-7; D possibly corresponds to TRBD2 (5 bases). Per germline, CDR1 LGHNA and CDR2 YNFKEQ. The CDR3 is 17 residues long. With 0 bases removed from V and 9 bases from J, the gap between germline ends came to 24 bases. CDR3 sequence reads: CASSQERGGQIPRGQYF. Written as DNA, the CDR3 is TGTGCCAGCAGCCAAGAGCGAGGCGGGCAGATCCCACGAGGGCAGTACTTC.

This clonotype was recorded a few times. The CDR3 DNA is TGTGCCACCAGCTCCCGGGGAGCGGGAGGTGAGACCCAGTACTTC. It encodes CATSSRGAGGETQYF. The J gene is TRBJ2-5, the V gene TRBV15; 9 bases agree with TRBD2. The CDR3 contains 15 residues. The V gene end was trimmed by 5 bases and the J gene end by 5 bases; junction bases not matched to a gene: 9. Germline CDR1 LNHNV, CDR2 YYDKDF (reference sequence).

This clonotype has at least ten counts. The chain is built from TRBV29-1 and TRBJ1-1; 7 bases map to TRBD1. Per germline, CDR1 SQVTM and CDR2 ANQGSEA. The CDR3 is 15 amino acids. The J segment lost 1 base and the V segment lost 6 bases, leaving 11 bases of the junction unmatched. This chain's CDR3 is CSVGGKQGRNTEAFF. The CDR3 bases are TGCAGCGTGGGGGGCAAACAGGGGCGGAACACTGAAGCTTTCTTT.

The V gene is TRBV30, the J gene TRBJ1-1, with D unclear. This CDR3 is 13 amino acids long. CDR1 is GTSNPN and CDR2 is SVGIG in the germline V gene (reference sequence). Deletions cut 1 base from V and 4 bases from J, with 10 bases between. CDR3 coding DNA: TGTGCCTGGAGTGCCCGGCTAGGCACTGAAGCTTTCTTT. This translates into CAWSARLGTEAFF.

The chain has TRBV12-3 or TRBV12-4 and TRBJ1-6; D is possibly TRBD1 (5 bases). Trimming took 3 bases from V and 13 from J, leaving 10 bases between them. The CDR3 sequence is 12 residues long. CDR3 sequence (DNA): TGTGCCAGCAGTTTCGGGGACTTCCCCCTCCACTTT. Its protein product is CASSFGDFPLHF.

The chain carries TRBV4-2 and TRBJ2-3; perhaps D is TRBD1 or TRBD2 (6 bases each). Germline V gene lookup returns CDR1 LGHNA and CDR2 YNFKEQ. V shed 1 base and J shed 2 bases, with 19 bases lying between them. The CDR3 spans 18 residues. As DNA, the CDR3 is TGTGCCAGCAGCCAAGGACCGTTAGGGGGAGGATACACAGATACGCAGTATTTT. Protein sequence: CASSQGPLGGGYTDTQYF.

This clonotype was seen many times. The rearrangement links TRBV2 to TRBJ2-1; D is undetermined. This CDR3 comprises 12 residues. Germline values: CDR1 SNHLY, CDR2 FYNNEI. The ends were cut back, 8 bases at V and 0 bases at J, with 5 bases in the middle. This chain's CDR3 is CASRSSYNEQFF. In nucleotides, the CDR3 is TGTGCCAGCCGGAGCTCCTACAATGAGCAGTTCTTC. Combining the CDR3 with reference TRBV2 and TRBJ2-1 gives the whole variable domain EPEVTQTPSHQVTQMGQEVILRCVPISNHLYFYWYRQILGQKVEFLVSFYNNEISEKSEIFDDQFSVERPDGSNFTLKIRSTKLEDSAMYFCASRSSYNEQFFGPGTRLTVL.

The CDR3 nucleotides read TGCAGTGCGGGGACAGGGGCAGAAGAAAAACTGTTTTTT. This codes for CSAGTGAEEKLFF. This chain joins TRBV20-1 and TRBJ1-4; TRBD1 matches 10 bases. Germline-derived CDR1 and CDR2 are DFQATT and SNEGSKA (reference sequence). The CDR3 contains 13 residues. The V gene end was trimmed by 6 bases and the J gene end by 8 bases; junction bases not matched to a gene: 6.

This clonotype was counted once. This chain joins TRBV2 and TRBJ2-7; TRBD1 is a possible D gene (6 bases). CDR1 and CDR2 from the germline V gene are SNHLY and FYNNEI. V lost 8 bases, J lost 6 bases, and 17 bases lay in between. This CDR3 spans 13 amino acids. The CDR3, as DNA: TGTGCCAGCGAGTTACAGGGTCCTTCCGAGCAGTACTTC. Its protein is CASELQGPSEQYF.

The chain couples TRBV6-2 or TRBV6-3 to TRBJ2-1; TRBD2 matches 12 bases. The V segment lost 8 bases and the J segment 8 bases; nucleotides outside the gene matches: 7. Germline loops: CDR1 MNHEY, CDR2 SVGEGT. This CDR3 region has 14 residues. CDR3 nucleotides: TGTGCCAGCCTAGCGGGAGGGCCCTCATATGAGCAGTTCTTC. Translation gives CASLAGGPSYEQFF.

The J gene is TRBJ1-3, the V gene TRBV3-1, with D possibly matching TRBD1 (5 bases). The V end lost 5 bases, the J end lost 0 bases, and 11 bases lay between the germline ends. CDR1 is LGHDT, CDR2 YNNKEL, per germline (reference sequence). The CDR3 totals 15 residues. In DNA, the CDR3 is TGTGCCAGCAGCACGGAGGGGAGCTCTGGAAACACCATATATTTT. Translation gives CASSTEGSSGNTIYF.

The CDR3 reads CSARVGSGTGELFF. The CDR3 nucleotides are TGCAGTGCTAGGGTGGGCTCGGGCACCGGGGAGCTGTTTTTT. The chain is built from TRBV20-1 and TRBJ2-2; D not resolved. V was clipped by 3 bases and J by 4 bases, with 12 bases between them. Germline CDR1 and CDR2: DFQATT and SNEGSKA (reference sequence). This CDR3 is built from 14 residues.